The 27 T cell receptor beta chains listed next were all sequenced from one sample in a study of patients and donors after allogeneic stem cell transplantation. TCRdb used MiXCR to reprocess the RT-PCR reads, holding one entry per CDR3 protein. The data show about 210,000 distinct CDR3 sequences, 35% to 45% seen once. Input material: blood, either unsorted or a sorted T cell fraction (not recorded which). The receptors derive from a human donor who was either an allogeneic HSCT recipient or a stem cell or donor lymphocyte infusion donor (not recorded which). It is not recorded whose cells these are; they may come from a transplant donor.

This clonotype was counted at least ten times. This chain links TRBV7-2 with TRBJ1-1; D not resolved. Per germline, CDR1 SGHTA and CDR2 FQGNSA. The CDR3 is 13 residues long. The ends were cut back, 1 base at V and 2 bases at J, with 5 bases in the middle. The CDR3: CASSLELNTEAFF. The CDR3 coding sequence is TGTGCCAGCAGCTTAGAGCTAAACACTGAAGCTTTCTTT.

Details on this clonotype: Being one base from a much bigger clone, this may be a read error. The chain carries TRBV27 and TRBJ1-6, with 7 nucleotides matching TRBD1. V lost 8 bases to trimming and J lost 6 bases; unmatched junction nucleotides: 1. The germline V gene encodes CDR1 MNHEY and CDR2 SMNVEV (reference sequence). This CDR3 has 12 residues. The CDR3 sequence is CASWDSNSPLHF. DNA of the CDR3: TGTGCCAGCTGGGACAGTAATTCACCCCTCCACTTT.

The CDR3 loop is CASSFLVRQGDTEAFF. The CDR3 bases are TGCGCCAGCAGCTTTCTAGTTCGACAGGGAGACACTGAAGCTTTCTTT. The chain couples TRBV5-1 to TRBJ1-1; the match to TRBD1 covers 7 bases. CDR1 is SGHRS, CDR2 YFSETQ, per germline. The V segment lost 2 bases and the J segment 3 bases; nucleotides outside the gene matches: 10. CDR3 length: 16 amino acids.

CDR3 nucleotide sequence: TGCGCCAGCGCCCCCGGGGGGGCTATGGGCGGGGAGCTGTTTTTT. Protein product: CASAPGGAMGGELFF. V gene TRBV10-1 combines with J gene TRBJ2-2; 8 nucleotides line up with TRBD2. V trimming: 8 bases; J trimming: 7 bases; junction bases outside the gene matches: 12. This CDR3 comprises 15 residues. Germline assignment: CDR1 WNHNN and CDR2 SYGVQD (reference sequence).

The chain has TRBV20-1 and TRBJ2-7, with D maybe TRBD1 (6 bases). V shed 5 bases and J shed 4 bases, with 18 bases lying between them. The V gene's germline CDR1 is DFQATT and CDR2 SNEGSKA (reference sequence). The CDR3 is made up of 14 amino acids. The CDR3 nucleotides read TGCAGTGCTCGTTCAACAGGGTATCAATACGAGCAGTACTTC. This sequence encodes CSARSTGYQYEQYF.

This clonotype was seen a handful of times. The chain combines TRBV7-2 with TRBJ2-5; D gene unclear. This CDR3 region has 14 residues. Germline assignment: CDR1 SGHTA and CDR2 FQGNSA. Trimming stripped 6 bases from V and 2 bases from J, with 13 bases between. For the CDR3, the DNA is TGTGCCAGCAGAGTCTCAGAGACACAAGAGACCCAGTACTTC. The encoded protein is CASRVSETQETQYF.

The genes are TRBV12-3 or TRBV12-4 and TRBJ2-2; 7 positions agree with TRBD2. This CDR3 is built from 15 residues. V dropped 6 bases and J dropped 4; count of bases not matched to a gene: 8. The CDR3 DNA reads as TGTGCCAGCAGGGCGGGGGAGCCGGGCACCGGGGAGCTGTTTTTT. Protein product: CASRAGEPGTGELFF.

The CDR3 loop is CASSRISGGETQYF. The CDR3 DNA follows: TGTGCCAGCAGCCGTATCAGCGGGGGAGAGACCCAGTACTTC. The V call is TRBV7-2, the J call TRBJ2-5; 8 bases line up with TRBD2. Trimming at V came to 5 bases and at J to 4 bases, leaving 6 bases not matched to a gene. The CDR3 loop spans 14 amino acids. From germline, CDR1 is SGHTA and CDR2 FQGNSA.

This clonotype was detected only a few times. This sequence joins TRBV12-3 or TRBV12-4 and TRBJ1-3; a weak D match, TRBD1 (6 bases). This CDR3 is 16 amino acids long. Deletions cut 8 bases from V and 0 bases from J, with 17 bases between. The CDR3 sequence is CASQTMGGSSGNTIYF. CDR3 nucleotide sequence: TGTGCCAGCCAAACGATGGGGGGCAGCTCTGGAAACACCATATATTTT.

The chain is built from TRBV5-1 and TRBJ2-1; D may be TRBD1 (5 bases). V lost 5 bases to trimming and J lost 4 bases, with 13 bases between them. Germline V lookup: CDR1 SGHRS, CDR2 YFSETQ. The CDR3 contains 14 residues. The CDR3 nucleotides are TGCGCCAGCAGAATTAGGGGCCCATACAATGAGCAGTTCTTC. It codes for CASRIRGPYNEQFF.

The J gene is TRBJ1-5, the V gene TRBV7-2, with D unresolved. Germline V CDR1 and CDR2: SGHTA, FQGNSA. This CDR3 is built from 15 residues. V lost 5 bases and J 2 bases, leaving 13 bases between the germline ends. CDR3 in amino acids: CASSNQYLRNQPQHF. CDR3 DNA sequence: TGTGCCAGCAGCAACCAATACCTACGCAATCAGCCCCAGCATTTT.

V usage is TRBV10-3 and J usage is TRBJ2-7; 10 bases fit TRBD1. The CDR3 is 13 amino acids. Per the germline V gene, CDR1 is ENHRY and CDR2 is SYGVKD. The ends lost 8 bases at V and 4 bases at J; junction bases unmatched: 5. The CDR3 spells CAIAGTGVYEQYF. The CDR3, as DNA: TGTGCCATCGCCGGGACAGGGGTTTACGAGCAGTACTTC.

The CDR3 protein is CSARKLDRGYGYTF. CDR3 nucleotides: TGCAGTGCTAGAAAGCTGGACAGGGGTTATGGCTACACCTTC. V gene TRBV20-1 combines with J gene TRBJ1-2; 9 bases fit TRBD1. In germline, CDR1 is DFQATT, CDR2 SNEGSKA (reference sequence). J was trimmed by 5 bases and V by 2 bases; bases with no gene match: 6. This CDR3 has 14 amino acids.

The CDR3 protein is CAISDRDSPSNQPQHF. In DNA form, the CDR3 reads TGTGCCATCAGTGATCGGGACTCCCCTAGCAATCAGCCCCAGCATTTT. The rearrangement links TRBV10-3 to TRBJ1-5; tentatively, D is TRBD1 (5 bases). Germline V CDR1 and CDR2: ENHRY, SYGVKD. CDR3 size: 16 residues. Trimming took 3 bases from V and 0 from J, leaving 12 bases between them.

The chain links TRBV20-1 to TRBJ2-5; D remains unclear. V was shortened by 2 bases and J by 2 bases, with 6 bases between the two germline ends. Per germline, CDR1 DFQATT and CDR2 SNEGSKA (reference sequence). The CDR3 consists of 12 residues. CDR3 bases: TGCAGTGCTAGACCTGGGCAAGAGACCCAGTACTTC. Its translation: CSARPGQETQYF.

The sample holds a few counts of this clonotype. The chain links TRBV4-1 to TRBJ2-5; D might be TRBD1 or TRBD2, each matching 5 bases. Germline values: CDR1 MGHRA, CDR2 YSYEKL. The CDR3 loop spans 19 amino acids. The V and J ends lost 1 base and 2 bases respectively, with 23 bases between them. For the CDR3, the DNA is TGCGCCAGCAGCCAAGTGGCCGGGACGCTGATTGTAGGGCAAGAGACCCAGTACTTC. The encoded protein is CASSQVAGTLIVGQETQYF.

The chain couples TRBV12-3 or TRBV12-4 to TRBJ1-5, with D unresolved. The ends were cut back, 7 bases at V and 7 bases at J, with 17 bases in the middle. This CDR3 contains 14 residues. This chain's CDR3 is CASTDRSVLQPQHF. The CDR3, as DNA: TGTGCCAGCACAGATAGGTCAGTCCTCCAGCCCCAGCATTTT.

The CDR3 DNA follows: TGTGCCACCAGGAAGACAGGGACCTACGAGCAGTACTTC. Translating gives CATRKTGTYEQYF. This rearrangement joins TRBV15 to TRBJ2-7; 7 bases map to TRBD1. Germline V gene data show CDR1 as LNHNV and CDR2 as YYDKDF (reference sequence). Trimming cost V 6 bases and J 2 bases; bases outside gene matches: 4. The CDR3 is 13 residues long.

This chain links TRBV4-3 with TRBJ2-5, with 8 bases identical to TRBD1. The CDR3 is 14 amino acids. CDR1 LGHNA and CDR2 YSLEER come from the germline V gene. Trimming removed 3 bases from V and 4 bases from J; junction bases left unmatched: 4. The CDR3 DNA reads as TGCGCCAGCAGCCACCTTGGACAGGGAGAGACCCAGTACTTC. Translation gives CASSHLGQGETQYF.

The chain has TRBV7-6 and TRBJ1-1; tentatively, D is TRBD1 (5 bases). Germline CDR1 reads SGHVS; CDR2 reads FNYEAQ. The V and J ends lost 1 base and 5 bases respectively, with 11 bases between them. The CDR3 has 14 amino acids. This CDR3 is CASSLGAGGTEAFF. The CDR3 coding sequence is TGTGCCAGCAGCTTAGGAGCCGGGGGGACTGAAGCTTTCTTT. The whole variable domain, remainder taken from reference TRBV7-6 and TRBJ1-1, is GAGVSQSPRYKVTKRGQDVALRCDPISGHVSLYWYRQALGQGPEFLTYFNYEAQQDKSGLPNDRFSAERPEGSISTLTIQRTEQRDSAMYRCASSLGAGGTEAFFGQGTRLTVV.

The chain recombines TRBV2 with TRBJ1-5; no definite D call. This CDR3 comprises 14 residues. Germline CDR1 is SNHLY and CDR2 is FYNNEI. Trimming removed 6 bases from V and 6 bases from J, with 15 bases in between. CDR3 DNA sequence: TGTGCCAGCAGCCCCGGAGCAGCTGGTCAGCCCCAGCATTTT. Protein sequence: CASSPGAAGQPQHF.

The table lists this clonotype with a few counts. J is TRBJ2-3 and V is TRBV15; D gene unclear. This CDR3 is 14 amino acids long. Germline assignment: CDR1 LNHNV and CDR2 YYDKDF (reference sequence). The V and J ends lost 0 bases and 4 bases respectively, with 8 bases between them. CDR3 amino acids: CATSRDLDPDTQYF. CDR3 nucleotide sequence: TGTGCCACCAGCAGAGATTTGGACCCAGATACGCAGTATTTT. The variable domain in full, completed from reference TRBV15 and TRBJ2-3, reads DAMVIQNPRYQVTQFGKPVTLSCSQTLNHNVMYWYQQKSSQAPKLLFHYYDKDFNNEADTPDNFQSRRPNTSFCFLDIRSPGLGDTAMYLCATSRDLDPDTQYFGPGTRLTVL.

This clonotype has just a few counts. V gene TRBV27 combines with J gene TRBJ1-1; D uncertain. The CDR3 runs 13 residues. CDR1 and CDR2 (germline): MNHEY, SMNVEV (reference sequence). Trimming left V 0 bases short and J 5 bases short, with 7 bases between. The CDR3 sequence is CASSLSAQTEAFF. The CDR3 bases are TGTGCCAGCAGTTTATCGGCCCAGACTGAAGCTTTCTTT.

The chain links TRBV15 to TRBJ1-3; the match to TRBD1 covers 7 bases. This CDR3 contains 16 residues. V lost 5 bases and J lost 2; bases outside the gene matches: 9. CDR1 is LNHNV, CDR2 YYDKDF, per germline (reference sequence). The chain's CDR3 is CATSPQTGLTGNTIYF. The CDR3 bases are TGTGCCACCAGCCCACAGACAGGGCTGACTGGAAACACCATATATTTT. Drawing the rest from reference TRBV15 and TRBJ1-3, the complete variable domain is DAMVIQNPRYQVTQFGKPVTLSCSQTLNHNVMYWYQQKSSQAPKLLFHYYDKDFNNEADTPDNFQSRRPNTSFCFLDIRSPGLGDTAMYLCATSPQTGLTGNTIYFGEGSWLTVV.

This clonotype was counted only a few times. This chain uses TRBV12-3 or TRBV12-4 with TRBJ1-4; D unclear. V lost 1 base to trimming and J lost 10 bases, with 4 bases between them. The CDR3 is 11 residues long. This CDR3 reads CASSLVTKLFF. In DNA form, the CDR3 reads TGTGCCAGCAGTTTAGTTACAAAACTGTTTTTT.

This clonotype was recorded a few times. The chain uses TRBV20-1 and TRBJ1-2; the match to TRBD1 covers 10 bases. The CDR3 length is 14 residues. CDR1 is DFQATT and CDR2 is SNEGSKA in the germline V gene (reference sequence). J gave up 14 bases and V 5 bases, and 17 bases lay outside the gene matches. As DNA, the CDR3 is TGCAGTGCTTTTTATCCCCGGGACAGGGGTCCACAGACCTTC. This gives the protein CSAFYPRDRGPQTF.

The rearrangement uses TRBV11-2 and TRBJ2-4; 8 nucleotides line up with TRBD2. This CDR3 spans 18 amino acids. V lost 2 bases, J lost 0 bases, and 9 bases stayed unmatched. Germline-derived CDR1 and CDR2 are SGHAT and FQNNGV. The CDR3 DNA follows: TGTGCCAGCAGCTTAAGATACAGCGGGGGCCTAGCCAAAAACATTCAGTACTTC. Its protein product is CASSLRYSGGLAKNIQYF.